The sequence of this TCR beta chain was determined in a study of T-cell reconstitution after alpha-beta-depleted transplantation in children (dated by TCRdb to the mid-2010s). With respect to the entire study: The study quantitatively tracked T-cell immune reconstitution after TCRalphabeta/CD19-depleted allogeneic hematopoietic cell transplantation in children using TCR repertoire profiling.

This clonotype was counted at least ten times. Its specific antigen is unknown. One base away there is no much larger clone; base qualities are not given. The library was made by PCR. Sequenced on an Illumina HiSeq 2500. Molecular barcoding was employed in the preparation of TCR libraries, with unique molecular identifiers being used to normalize TCRbeta repertoire quantification. Clones were called with MiXCR by TCRdb after fastp trimmed the public reads at Q25, and only in-frame beta chains were retained. Records with the same CDR3 protein are collapsed into one entry carrying the most frequent genes and DNA. A total of 330,000 or so distinct CDR3 sequences appear in this sample, about a tenth of them only once. Under 3% of the sample lies in the top ten. This sample comprised PBMCs from the stem cell graft donor, obtained from the stem cell graft. This receptor was obtained from a human donor who donated a stem cell graft to a child with acute lymphoblastic leukemia.

In nucleotides, the sequence is TGTGCCAGCAGCCGGACGAGCTCCTATAATTCACCCCTCCACTTT. Its protein product is CASSRTSSYNSPLHF. The chain links TRBV7-2 with TRBJ1-6; the D gene lacks a confident call. The germline V gene encodes CDR1 SGHTA and CDR2 FQGNSA. The CDR3 goes from the cysteine to the phenylalanine over 15 residues. Only the CDR3 DNA is retained, 45 bases long and in frame from the first base. Relative to germline, V is 5 bases shorter and J is 0 bases shorter, with 8 bases between their ends.